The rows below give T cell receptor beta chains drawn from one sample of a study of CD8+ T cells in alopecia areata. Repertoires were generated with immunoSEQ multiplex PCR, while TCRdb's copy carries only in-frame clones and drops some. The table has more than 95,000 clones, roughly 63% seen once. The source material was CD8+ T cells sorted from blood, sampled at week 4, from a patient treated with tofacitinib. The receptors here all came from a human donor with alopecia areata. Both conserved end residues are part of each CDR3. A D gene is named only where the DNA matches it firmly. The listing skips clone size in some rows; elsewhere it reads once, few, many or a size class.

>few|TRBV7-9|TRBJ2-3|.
TGTGCCAGCAGCTCCAAACTAGCAGATACGCAGTATTTT
CASSSKLADTQYF
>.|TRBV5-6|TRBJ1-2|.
TGTGCCAGCAGCTTGGATAGGGAGGGCTACACCTTC
CASSLDREGYTF
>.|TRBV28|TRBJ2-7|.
TGTGCCAGCAGCCCGGGGGCGGGCAGCCCCTACGAGCAGTACTTC
CASSPGAGSPYEQYF
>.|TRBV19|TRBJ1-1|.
TGTGCCAGTAGGGCGGGGAGCCCTGAAGCTTTCTTT
CASRAGSPEAFF
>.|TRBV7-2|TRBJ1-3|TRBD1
TGTGCCAGCAGCCCATTACCTCGACAGGGGGACGGCGCCACCATATATTTT
CASSPLPRQGDGATIYF
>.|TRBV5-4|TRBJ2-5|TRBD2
TGTGCCAGCAGCTTGGACGGGGGGGAGTTAGAGACCCAGTACTTC
CASSLDGGELETQYF
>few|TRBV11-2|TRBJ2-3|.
TGTGCCAGCAGCGAGGACTTCCCGACCCCTTATAGCACAGATACGCAGTATTTT
CASSEDFPTPYSTDTQYF
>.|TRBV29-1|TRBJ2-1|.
TGCAGCGTTGACCGCCCCCTAGACAATGAGCAGTTCTTC
CSVDRPLDNEQFF
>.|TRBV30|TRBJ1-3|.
TGTGCCTGGAGTGTACTCCCCCGGGAAGCCGGAAACACCATATATTTT
CAWSVLPREAGNTIYF
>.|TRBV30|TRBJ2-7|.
TGTGCCTGCAGTGGGGGATCCTCCTACGAGCAGTACTTC
CACSGGSSYEQYF
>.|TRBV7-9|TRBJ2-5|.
TGTGCCAGCAGCCCTTGGCCAGAGGAGACCCAGTACTTC
CASSPWPEETQYF
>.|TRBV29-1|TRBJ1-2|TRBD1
TGCAGCGTCACAGGGGGCCCCAATGGCTACACCTTC
CSVTGGPNGYTF
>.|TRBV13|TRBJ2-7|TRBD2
TGTGCCAGCAGCTCCGACGGCGGGGGGCCTCACGAGCAGTACTTC
CASSSDGGGPHEQYF
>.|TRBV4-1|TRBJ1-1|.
TGCGCCAGCAGCCAAGAGAGGAACACTGAAGCTTTCTTT
CASSQERNTEAFF
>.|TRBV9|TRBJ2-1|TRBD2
TGTGCCAGCACCCCGGCGGGGGGATACAATGAGCAGTTCTTC
CASTPAGGYNEQFF
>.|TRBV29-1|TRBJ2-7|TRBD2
TGCAGCGTTGTAGGGACTAGCGGGTATTACGAGCAGTACTTC
CSVVGTSGYYEQYF
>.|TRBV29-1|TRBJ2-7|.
TGCAGCGTTCGCCAGAGCTCCTACGAGCAGTACTTC
CSVRQSSYEQYF
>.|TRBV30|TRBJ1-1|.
TGTGCCTGGAGTAACCTGAACACTGAAGCTTTCTTT
CAWSNLNTEAFF
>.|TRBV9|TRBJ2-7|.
TGTGCCAGCAGCGTAAACCCCCGGAAAGGGGGGCGCGACGAGCAGTACTTC
CASSVNPRKGGRDEQYF
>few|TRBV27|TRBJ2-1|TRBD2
TGTGCCAGCAGCCTACCGGGGGGTACCCACAATGAGCAGTTCTTC
CASSLPGGTHNEQFF
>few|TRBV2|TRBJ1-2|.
TGTGCCAGCATTGAAGGGGCTGGCTACACCTTC
CASIEGAGYTF
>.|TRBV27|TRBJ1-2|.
TGTGCCAGCAGTTGGGGCATTCTAGGGAGCTACACCTTC
CASSWGILGSYTF
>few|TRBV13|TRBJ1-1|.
TGTGCCAGCAGCTTAGGGACGGACCCGGGTGAAGCTTTCTTT
CASSLGTDPGEAFF
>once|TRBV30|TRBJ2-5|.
TGTGCCTGGAGTTCGCCGGCGGACATACGGGGAGAGACCCAGTACTTC
CAWSSPADIRGETQYF
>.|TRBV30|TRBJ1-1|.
TGTGCCTGGAGTGTAGGGGGATCGAACACTGAAGCTTTCTTT
CAWSVGGSNTEAFF
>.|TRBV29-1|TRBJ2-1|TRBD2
TGCAGCGTTGAGGGACTAGCGGGGCACTCCTACAATGAGCAGTTCTTC
CSVEGLAGHSYNEQFF
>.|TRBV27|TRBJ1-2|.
TGTGCCAGCAGCCAAAAGGACAGATTCTATGGCTACACCTTC
CASSQKDRFYGYTF
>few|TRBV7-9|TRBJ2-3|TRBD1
TGTGCCAGCAGCTCGCGGACAGGGTGGGTGCCAGATACGCAGTATTTT
CASSSRTGWVPDTQYF
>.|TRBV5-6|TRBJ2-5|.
TGTGCCAGCGGACTACTCCAAGAGACCCAGTACTTC
CASGLLQETQYF
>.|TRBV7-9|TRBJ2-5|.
TGTGCCAGCAGCCAGACAGCGCTCGGGGAAGAGACCCAGTACTTC
CASSQTALGEETQYF
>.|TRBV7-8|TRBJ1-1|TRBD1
TGTGCCAGCGGTTCTGGGACAGAAGACACTGAAGCTTTCTTT
CASGSGTEDTEAFF
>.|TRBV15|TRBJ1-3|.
TGTGCCACCACCCCAGGGGCGAGCTCTGGAAACACCATATATTTT
CATTPGASSGNTIYF
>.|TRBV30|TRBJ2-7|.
TGTGCATACTTCGGGGGTTCCTACGAGCAGTACTTC
CAYFGGSYEQYF
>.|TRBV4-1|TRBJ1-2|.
TGCGCCAGCAGCCAAGGCCCCTTTGGCGCAAACTATGGCTACACCTTC
CASSQGPFGANYGYTF
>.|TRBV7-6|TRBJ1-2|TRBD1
TGTGCCAGCAGCTTGAGACAGGGCGACTATGGCTACACCTTC
CASSLRQGDYGYTF
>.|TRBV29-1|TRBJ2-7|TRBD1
TGCAGCGTTCGCCTGACAGGGCTGTCCTACGAGCAGTACTTC
CSVRLTGLSYEQYF
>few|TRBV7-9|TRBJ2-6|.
TGTGCCAGCAGCACACCCGACATGGGATCCTCTGGGGCCAACGTCCTGACTTTC
CASSTPDMGSSGANVLTF